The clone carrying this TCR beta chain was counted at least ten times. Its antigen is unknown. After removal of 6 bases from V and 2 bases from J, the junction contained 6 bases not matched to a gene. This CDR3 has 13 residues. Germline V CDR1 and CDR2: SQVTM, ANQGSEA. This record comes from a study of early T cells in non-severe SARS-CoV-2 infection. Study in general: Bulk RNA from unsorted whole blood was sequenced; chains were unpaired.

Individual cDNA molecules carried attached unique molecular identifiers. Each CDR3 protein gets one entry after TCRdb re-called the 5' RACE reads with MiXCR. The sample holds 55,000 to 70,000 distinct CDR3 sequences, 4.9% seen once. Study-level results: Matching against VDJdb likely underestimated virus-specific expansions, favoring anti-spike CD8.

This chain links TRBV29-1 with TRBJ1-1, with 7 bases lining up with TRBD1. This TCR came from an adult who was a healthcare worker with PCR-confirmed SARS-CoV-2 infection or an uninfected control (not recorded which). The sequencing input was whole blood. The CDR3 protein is CSVRDRTNTEAFF. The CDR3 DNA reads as TGCAGCGTCCGGGACAGAACTAACACTGAAGCTTTCTTT. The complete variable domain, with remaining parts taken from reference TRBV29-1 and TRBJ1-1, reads SAVISQKPSRDICQRGTSLTIQCQVDSQVTMMFWYRQQPGQSLTLIATANQGSEATYESGFVIDKFPISRPNLTFSTLTVSNMSPEDSSIYLCSVRDRTNTEAFFGQGTRLTVV.